This is a list of T cell receptor beta chains from one sample in a study of T cells after yellow fever vaccination. TCRdb reanalysed the 5' RACE reads using MiXCR and keeps one entry per CDR3 protein. The repertoire has about 22,000 distinct CDR3 sequences, 4% to 6% of them found once; the top ten carry 20%. The sequencing here drew on PBMCs, either bulk or a sorted T-cell subset (CD4+, CD8+, memory, or dextramer-sorted; not recorded which), taken about 41 days after the first yellow fever vaccination. The receptor set was obtained from a man aged 18 to 30 who received the YFV17D yellow fever vaccine. The CDR3 runs from the conserved cysteine through the conserved F or W. Fields, in order: CDR3 DNA, CDR3 protein, V gene, clone size, J gene, D gene. A D gene is named only where the DNA matches it firmly. Size is stated as once, few, many or a size class.

cdr3_nt: TGTGCCAGTTCCCATCGACAGGTTTACAGTGAAAAACTGTTTTTT
cdr3_aa: CASSHRQVYSEKLFF
v_call: TRBV3-1
clone_size: many
j_call: TRBJ1-4
d_call: .

cdr3_nt: TGTGCCAGCAGCTTGGGTACAGGTACTGAAGCTTTCTTT
cdr3_aa: CASSLGTGTEAFF
v_call: TRBV7-9
clone_size: medium-sized
j_call: TRBJ1-1
d_call: .

cdr3_nt: TGTGCCAGCAGCCAAGATATGGCGGGGCTCATAGTCGAGCAGTACTTC
cdr3_aa: CASSQDMAGLIVEQYF
v_call: TRBV3-2
clone_size: many
j_call: TRBJ2-7
d_call: .

cdr3_nt: TGTGCCAGTCGAAAGGGACAGCACAATCAGCCCCAGCATTTT
cdr3_aa: CASRKGQHNQPQHF
v_call: TRBV19
clone_size: many
j_call: TRBJ1-5
d_call: TRBD1

cdr3_nt: TGTGCCAGCTCACCCTATAAAGATCAGCCCCAGCATTTT
cdr3_aa: CASSPYKDQPQHF
v_call: TRBV18
clone_size: many
j_call: TRBJ1-5
d_call: .

cdr3_nt: TGCGCCAGCAGCCTCACGCCAGGGCCCCTTCAAGAGACCCAGTACTTC
cdr3_aa: CASSLTPGPLQETQYF
v_call: TRBV5-1
clone_size: few
j_call: TRBJ2-5
d_call: .

cdr3_nt: TGCAGTGCTTTGAGGACCCTAAACACCGGGGAGCTGTTTTTT
cdr3_aa: CSALRTLNTGELFF
v_call: TRBV20-1
clone_size: few
j_call: TRBJ2-2
d_call: .

cdr3_nt: TGTGCCAGCAGCCAAGCATCCCGAAACACCGGGGAGCTGTTTTTT
cdr3_aa: CASSQASRNTGELFF
v_call: TRBV4-2
clone_size: many
j_call: TRBJ2-2
d_call: .

cdr3_nt: TGTGCCACCAGTGCAGGGGCGTATACTGAAGCTTTCTTT
cdr3_aa: CATSAGAYTEAFF
v_call: TRBV24-1
clone_size: many
j_call: TRBJ1-1
d_call: .

cdr3_nt: TGTGCCAGCAGCCGGGGATCCTACATCACAGATACGCAGTATTTT
cdr3_aa: CASSRGSYITDTQYF
v_call: TRBV11-2
clone_size: many
j_call: TRBJ2-3
d_call: .

cdr3_nt: TGTGCCAGCAGCGTAGACAGGAATTCACCCCTCCACTTT
cdr3_aa: CASSVDRNSPLHF
v_call: TRBV5-4
clone_size: many
j_call: TRBJ1-6
d_call: .

cdr3_nt: TGTGCCAGCAGCTTACTTAGGACAGATACGCAGTATTTT
cdr3_aa: CASSLLRTDTQYF
v_call: TRBV7-3
clone_size: many
j_call: TRBJ2-3
d_call: .

cdr3_nt: TGCGCCAGCAGCTTGGAACCCCAGGGGCGGAATGAGCAGTTCTTC
cdr3_aa: CASSLEPQGRNEQFF
v_call: TRBV5-1
clone_size: few
j_call: TRBJ2-1
d_call: .

cdr3_nt: TGTGCCAGCAGCCCCATAAGATCCACCGGGGAGCTGTTTTTT
cdr3_aa: CASSPIRSTGELFF
v_call: TRBV2
clone_size: many
j_call: TRBJ2-2
d_call: .

cdr3_nt: TGTGCCAGCAACCAGGCAAGGACTAGTTTGTGGGATACGCAGTATTTT
cdr3_aa: CASNQARTSLWDTQYF
v_call: TRBV4-2
clone_size: many
j_call: TRBJ2-3
d_call: TRBD2

cdr3_nt: TGCAGTGCCCCGGAAGTAACCGGGGAGCTGTTTTTT
cdr3_aa: CSAPEVTGELFF
v_call: TRBV20-1
clone_size: many
j_call: TRBJ2-2
d_call: .

cdr3_nt: TGTGCCAGCAGCTTATGGGCAGGGATAGGCAATCAGCCCCAGCATTTT
cdr3_aa: CASSLWAGIGNQPQHF
v_call: TRBV5-8
clone_size: many
j_call: TRBJ1-5
d_call: .

cdr3_nt: TGTGCCAGCAGTGGGGGACAGAACTACGAGCAGTACTTC
cdr3_aa: CASSGGQNYEQYF
v_call: TRBV28
clone_size: many
j_call: TRBJ2-7
d_call: TRBD1

cdr3_nt: TGTGCCAGCAGCTCACAAGACAGGGGGATCATGAACACTGAAGCTTTCTTT
cdr3_aa: CASSSQDRGIMNTEAFF
v_call: TRBV7-8
clone_size: many
j_call: TRBJ1-1
d_call: TRBD1

cdr3_nt: TGTGCCAGCAGCTGGGACAGTTCCCCCCTCCACTTT
cdr3_aa: CASSWDSSPLHF
v_call: TRBV5-6
clone_size: many
j_call: TRBJ1-6
d_call: TRBD1

cdr3_nt: TGTGCCATCAGTCGACAGGAATTCCAAGAGCAGTTCTTC
cdr3_aa: CAISRQEFQEQFF
v_call: TRBV10-3
clone_size: many
j_call: TRBJ2-1
d_call: .

cdr3_nt: TGTGCCAGCAGTGACCCCGGAGGGGGGGCGTTTGAGCAGTTCTTC
cdr3_aa: CASSDPGGGAFEQFF
v_call: TRBV25-1
clone_size: many
j_call: TRBJ2-1
d_call: .

cdr3_nt: TGCAGTGCTGTGGACCGGACAGGAGGGGTACTCGGTGAAAAACTGTTTTTT
cdr3_aa: CSAVDRTGGVLGEKLFF
v_call: TRBV20-1
clone_size: many
j_call: TRBJ1-4
d_call: TRBD1

cdr3_nt: TGTGCCATCAGGGCCGGACAGGGAGGGATCACAGATACGCAGTATTTT
cdr3_aa: CAIRAGQGGITDTQYF
v_call: TRBV10-3
clone_size: many
j_call: TRBJ2-3
d_call: .

cdr3_nt: TGTGCCAGCAGCTTGCCCCCAGTAGGGAGTTCACCCCTCCACTTT
cdr3_aa: CASSLPPVGSSPLHF
v_call: TRBV5-8
clone_size: many
j_call: TRBJ1-6
d_call: .

cdr3_nt: TGTGCCAGCAGCCAGACTTGGTCGCAGCCCCAGCATTTT
cdr3_aa: CASSQTWSQPQHF
v_call: TRBV3-1
clone_size: many
j_call: TRBJ1-5
d_call: .

cdr3_nt: TGTGCCAGCAGTGGACCTGGAAACACCATATATTTT
cdr3_aa: CASSGPGNTIYF
v_call: TRBV25-1
clone_size: many
j_call: TRBJ1-3
d_call: .

cdr3_nt: TGTGCCAGTAGTTTGGGGGCTTTCGACGAGCAGTACTTC
cdr3_aa: CASSLGAFDEQYF
v_call: TRBV19
clone_size: many
j_call: TRBJ2-7
d_call: .

cdr3_nt: TGTGCCAGCAGCCCCGAGTGGGGCAATGAAAAACTGTTTTTT
cdr3_aa: CASSPEWGNEKLFF
v_call: TRBV5-5
clone_size: many
j_call: TRBJ1-4
d_call: .

cdr3_nt: TGTGCCAGCAGCCAAGATGAGGGGGGCACCGGGGAGCTGTTTTTT
cdr3_aa: CASSQDEGGTGELFF
v_call: TRBV4-2
clone_size: many
j_call: TRBJ2-2
d_call: .

cdr3_nt: TGTGCCACCCTTCGGGAAGGGACAGCTAACACCGGGGAGCTGTTTTTT
cdr3_aa: CATLREGTANTGELFF
v_call: TRBV25-1
clone_size: many
j_call: TRBJ2-2
d_call: TRBD1

cdr3_nt: TGCGCCAGCAGCGTGGGACAACTGGGAGAGACCCAGTACTTC
cdr3_aa: CASSVGQLGETQYF
v_call: TRBV5-1
clone_size: many
j_call: TRBJ2-5
d_call: .